This T cell receptor beta chain emerged from a study of cytomegalovirus exposure and HLA in healthy donors. Study-level points and caveats: In the 120 or so validation repertoires, approximately 94% of cluster scores exceeded 0, per a later analysis. As confirmed in vitro, three CMV-associated chains were specific for CMV antigens. Reports described diagnosis of cytomegalovirus status by the classifier as highly specific and sensitive.

A word on this clone: No antigen is known for it.

The V gene's germline CDR1 is SGHRS and CDR2 YFSETQ. The J segment lost 2 bases and the V segment lost 4 bases, leaving 6 bases of the junction unmatched. This CDR3 comprises 15 residues. TCRdb keeps only in-frame clones here, not all; method: immunoSEQ multiplex PCR. The sample shows approximately 160,000 clones, 75% to 95% of them seen only once. Sample: PBMCs. J is TRBJ2-1 and V is TRBV5-1; 7 bases agree with TRBD2. This TCR was sampled from a young woman in good health and CMV-seropositive. DNA of the CDR3: TGCGCCAGCAGCCCGGGAGGAGTCACCTACAATGAGCAGTTCTTC. This translates into CASSPGGVTYNEQFF.